A selection of T cell receptor beta chains follows, all from one sample in a study of blood T cells in healthy people across ages. TCRdb re-analysed the 5' RACE reads in MiXCR, keeping a single row per CDR3 protein. The sample lists about 590,000 distinct CDR3 sequences, 25% to 35% seen once, with roughly 14% in the top ten. Sequencing input: blood. These receptors all come from a woman over 75 in good health. CDR3s leave out the opening cysteine and the closing phenylalanine or tryptophan. Each record gives: CDR3 protein, clone size, J gene, V gene. Clone size is given for some rows only: seen once, a few or many times, or a class if the clone is expanded.

CDR3 protein: ASSPRVRWDTEAF
clone size: -
J gene: TRBJ1-1
V gene: TRBV7-2

CDR3 protein: ASSLSSIRQETQY
clone size: -
J gene: TRBJ2-5
V gene: TRBV12-3/TRBV12-4

CDR3 protein: ASSLVKGGYT
clone size: many
J gene: TRBJ1-2
V gene: TRBV7-2

CDR3 protein: ASSLVAFSGANVLT
clone size: -
J gene: TRBJ2-6
V gene: TRBV4-1

CDR3 protein: ASSLGGQGHRAQY
clone size: -
J gene: TRBJ2-3
V gene: TRBV7-9

CDR3 protein: SVGGLRGTEAF
clone size: many
J gene: TRBJ1-1
V gene: TRBV29-1

CDR3 protein: ASSRGRADTQY
clone size: few
J gene: TRBJ2-3
V gene: TRBV18

CDR3 protein: ASSSRVGTDTQY
clone size: once
J gene: TRBJ2-3
V gene: TRBV7-9

CDR3 protein: ASSPAGATGYT
clone size: -
J gene: TRBJ1-2
V gene: TRBV28

CDR3 protein: ASSPVLNGNRPQH
clone size: -
J gene: TRBJ1-5
V gene: TRBV7-2

CDR3 protein: SVKTGYEQY
clone size: -
J gene: -
V gene: TRBV29-1

CDR3 protein: ASSPMGRNEKLF
clone size: -
J gene: TRBJ1-4
V gene: TRBV27

CDR3 protein: ASSLATGAPSEQY
clone size: -
J gene: -
V gene: TRBV28

CDR3 protein: ASRGQLANYGYT
clone size: many
J gene: TRBJ1-2
V gene: TRBV12-3/TRBV12-4

CDR3 protein: ATSDPGLPYEQY
clone size: many
J gene: TRBJ2-7
V gene: TRBV24-1

CDR3 protein: ASSPMGVATDTQY
clone size: -
J gene: TRBJ2-3
V gene: TRBV7-2

CDR3 protein: ASSSGTFSEQY
clone size: many
J gene: TRBJ2-7
V gene: TRBV2

CDR3 protein: VSTPLQRNYGYT
clone size: -
J gene: TRBJ1-2
V gene: TRBV5-6

CDR3 protein: SASTRTSGGAEDTQY
clone size: -
J gene: TRBJ2-3
V gene: TRBV20-1